The 20 T cell receptor beta chains in this list originate from one sample, sequenced in a study of beta chain bispecific antibodies for T cell cancers. Whole-study findings and limits: The leukemia cells, rather than normal T cells, gave most of the targeted TRBV signal. After anti-TRBV12 rather than anti-CD19 exposure, TRBV12-3 made up 98.9% less of total TRBV signal.

TCRdb fed the 5' RACE reads into MiXCR, producing one record per CDR3 protein. The table has about 20,000 distinct CDR3 sequences, approximately 2% seen once. T cells were expanded from blood mononuclear cells for 2 to 3 days with anti-CD3 OKT3 or CD3/CD28 beads. Their specific antigens are unknown. The sample in question was healthy donor T cells cultured with leukemia cells, obtained from a culture containing a bispecific antibody targeting TCR Vbeta12. These receptor sequences come from a human donor in good health. Some clones in this sample may be carry-over from other donors' samples.

This clonotype was observed at least ten times. This rearrangement joins TRBV13 to TRBJ2-5; D gene uncertain. The V gene lost 0 bases and the J gene lost 6 bases, with 8 bases spanning the gap. The CDR3 is 13 residues long. Germline values: CDR1 PRHDT, CDR2 FYEKMQ (reference sequence). The CDR3 DNA sequence: TGTGCCAGCAGCTTAGGGGCCGAGAAGACCCAGTACTTC. This translates into CASSLGAEKTQYF.

This clonotype was seen many times. This chain joins TRBV5-1 and TRBJ2-3, with unresolved D. V lost 4 bases to trimming and J lost 0 bases, with 12 bases between them. CDR3 size: 15 residues. Germline-derived CDR1 and CDR2 are SGHRS and YFSETQ. Here the CDR3 DNA reads TGCGCCAGCAGCCCATTCTACGCAAGCACAGATACGCAGTATTTT. Its translation: CASSPFYASTDTQYF.

The sample holds many counts of this clonotype. The V and J genes are TRBV5-1 and TRBJ1-2, with a tentative D call TRBD1 (5 bases). The CDR3 loop spans 13 amino acids. Trimming pared 4 bases from V and 4 bases from J, leaving 11 bases between. Germline CDR1 and CDR2: SGHRS and YFSETQ. CDR3 loop: CASSPGLSYGYTF. Here the CDR3 DNA reads TGCGCCAGCAGCCCGGGACTGAGCTATGGCTACACCTTC.

This clonotype was picked up many times. The chain has TRBV11-2 and TRBJ2-1, with D unclear. Trimming took off 6 bases at V and 0 bases at J, with 15 bases between the two ends. Germline CDR1 and CDR2: SGHAT and FQNNGV. The CDR3 covers 16 residues. CDR3 protein: CASSVRRTSSYNEQFF. The CDR3 DNA is TGTGCCAGCAGTGTCCGTCGTACCAGCTCCTACAATGAGCAGTTCTTC.

This clonotype was found many times. The V call is TRBV14, the J call TRBJ1-4; D is unclear. The V gene lost 1 base and the J gene lost 8 bases, with 14 bases spanning the gap. CDR1 SGHDN and CDR2 FVKESK come from the germline V gene. The CDR3 has 15 residues. The CDR3 coding sequence is TGTGCCAGCAGCCAAGGAGTGGGTATTCGAGAAAAACTGTTTTTT. Residues: CASSQGVGIREKLFF.

In its sample, this clonotype ranks as medium-sized. The chain is built from TRBV7-3 and TRBJ2-3; 8 nucleotides match TRBD1. V lost 5 bases, J lost 6 bases, and 1 base stayed unmatched. The CDR3 spans 12 residues. Germline CDR1 and CDR2: SGHTA and FQGTGA. DNA for the CDR3: TGTGCCAGCAGCCGGACAGGGGATACGCAGTATTTT. Amino acid sequence: CASSRTGDTQYF.

In its sample, this clonotype was seen many times. V and J are TRBV11-2 and TRBJ2-4; D call uncertain. V was trimmed by 5 bases and J by 7 bases, leaving 15 bases between them. This CDR3 region has 14 residues. Germline CDR1 reads SGHAT; CDR2 reads FQNNGV. The CDR3 DNA sequence: TGTGCCAGCAGCGACCAGGACGGTGAGAACATTCAGTACTTC. Translated, it gives CASSDQDGENIQYF.

This clonotype was picked up many times. The chain joins TRBV14 to TRBJ1-5, with 7 nucleotides matching TRBD1. In germline, CDR1 is SGHDN, CDR2 FVKESK. With 0 bases clipped from V and 0 bases from J, the junction kept 14 bases outside the gene matches. The CDR3 length is 20 residues. CDR3 DNA sequence: TGTGCCAGCAGCCAAGATGGGAGGGGACAGACTCGAGATAGCAATCAGCCCCAGCATTTT. It specifies CASSQDGRGQTRDSNQPQHF.

Ten or more counts support this clonotype. The V gene is TRBV5-3, the J gene TRBJ1-1; TRBD1 aligns across 8 bases. TRBV5-3 is reported as an ORF; its role is uncertain. CDR3 length: 15 residues. Germline trimming cut 4 bases from V and 3 bases from J; bases unmatched to any gene: 8. The CDR3, as DNA: TGTGCCAGAAGCATAAACAGGGGGGACCACACTGAAGCTTTCTTT. It specifies CARSINRGDHTEAFF.

This clonotype is labeled medium-sized. This chain connects TRBV5-1 to TRBJ2-2; D not certain. Germline values: CDR1 SGHRS, CDR2 YFSETQ. The germline V and J ends were trimmed by 0 bases and 8 bases, with 2 bases remaining between them. CDR3 length: 11 residues. The CDR3 DNA reads TGCGCCAGCAGCTTGGCGGGGGAGCTGTTTTTT. Encoded protein: CASSLAGELFF.

Many counts were recorded for this clonotype. The rearrangement joins TRBV28 to TRBJ1-5, with TRBD1 as a possible D gene (6 bases). Germline-derived CDR1 and CDR2 are MDHEN and SYDVKM. This CDR3 contains 15 residues. Trimming pared 2 bases from V and 0 bases from J, leaving 8 bases between. CDR3 sequence reads: CASSLRTVSNQPQHF. The CDR3, as DNA: TGTGCCAGCAGTTTACGGACAGTTAGCAATCAGCCCCAGCATTTT.

In this sample, this clonotype turned up many times. The chain recombines TRBV5-4 with TRBJ2-7, with D possibly being TRBD1 (5 bases). The CDR3 loop spans 14 amino acids. CDR1 and CDR2 from the germline V gene are SGHNT and YYREEE (reference sequence). The V end was cut by 0 bases, the J end by 2 bases, with 9 bases between. This CDR3 reads CASSLGGQTYEQYF. CDR3 DNA: TGTGCCAGCAGCTTGGGAGGACAAACCTACGAGCAGTACTTC.

This clonotype has at least ten counts. The chain links TRBV30 to TRBJ2-3; D gene ambiguous. The CDR3 is 11 residues long. Germline CDR1 reads GTSNPN; CDR2 reads SVGIG (reference sequence). Trimming stripped 0 bases from V and 5 bases from J, with 3 bases between. The CDR3 nucleotides are TGTGCCTGGAGTGTACAAGATACGCAGTATTTT. It translates to CAWSVQDTQYF.

This clonotype was seen repeatedly, ten times or more. The chain has TRBV5-1 and TRBJ1-2; D gene ambiguous. V was clipped by 0 bases and J by 5 bases, with 11 bases between them. This CDR3 comprises 14 residues. Looked up from germline, CDR1 is SGHRS and CDR2 is YFSETQ. The chain's CDR3 is CASSLDHLTYGYTF. The CDR3 nucleotides are TGCGCCAGCAGCTTGGATCACCTTACTTATGGCTACACCTTC.

This clonotype appeared many times. The chain is built from TRBV20-1 and TRBJ1-1; D ambiguous. The germline gives CDR1 DFQATT, CDR2 SNEGSKA (reference sequence). This CDR3 is 12 amino acids long. The germline V and J ends were trimmed by 6 bases and 1 base, with 9 bases remaining between them. For the CDR3, the DNA is TGCAGTGCCGTCGGTTGGAACACTGAAGCTTTCTTT. Protein product: CSAVGWNTEAFF.

In its sample, this clonotype was seen many times. The V and J genes are TRBV7-9 and TRBJ2-5; 10 bases agree with TRBD1. The ends lost 4 bases at V and 5 bases at J; junction bases unmatched: 10. Germline values: CDR1 SEHNR, CDR2 FQNEAQ (reference sequence). The CDR3 loop spans 16 amino acids. The CDR3 region has the DNA TGTGCCAGCAGCTACCATCCGGACAGGGGGTTGGAGACCCAGTACTTC. It yields the protein CASSYHPDRGLETQYF. Looking up the rest from reference TRBV7-9 and TRBJ2-5 gives the full variable domain: DTGVSQNPRHKITKRGQNVTFRCDPISEHNRLYWYRQTLGQGPEFLTYFQNEAQLEKSRLLSDRFSAERPKGSFSTLEIQRTEQGDSAMYLCASSYHPDRGLETQYFGPGTRLLVL.

This clonotype was counted at least ten times. The chain is built from TRBV6-2 or TRBV6-3 and TRBJ2-7; D perhaps matches TRBD2 (5 bases). Germline CDR1 is MNHEY and CDR2 is SVGEGT. The CDR3 contains 15 residues. V lost 0 bases to trimming and J lost 12 bases, with 21 bases between them. The CDR3 nucleotides read TGTGCCAGCAGTTACTCGATCCGAGACGGGATAGTCGGGTACTTC. It translates to CASSYSIRDGIVGYF.

This clonotype was counted ten times or more. The rearrangement uses TRBV20-1 and TRBJ2-5; 8 bases are shared with TRBD2. This CDR3 region has 13 residues. V shed 6 bases, J shed 0 bases, and the junction held 3 bases outside the gene matches. The germline CDR1 and CDR2 sequences are DFQATT and SNEGSKA (reference sequence). DNA of the CDR3: TGCAGTGCCAGCGGGGGAAACCAAGAGACCCAGTACTTC. Residues: CSASGGNQETQYF.

This clonotype has ten or more counts. The gene calls are TRBV18 and TRBJ2-1, with D unresolved. Trimming left V 3 bases short and J 7 bases short, with 16 bases between. This CDR3 spans 15 amino acids. Germline V gene data show CDR1 as KGHSH and CDR2 as LQKENI. The CDR3 sequence: CASSPRLGIPNEQFF. DNA for the CDR3: TGTGCCAGCTCACCGCGGCTTGGCATTCCAAATGAGCAGTTCTTC.

This clonotype has at least ten counts. The rearrangement links TRBV7-2 to TRBJ2-1; 9 nucleotides line up with TRBD2. CDR3 length: 15 residues. J lost 7 bases, V lost 1 base, and 5 bases had no gene match. Germline CDR1 is SGHTA and CDR2 is FQGNSA. The CDR3 here is CASSLVAGELNEQFF. Here the CDR3 DNA reads TGTGCCAGCAGCTTAGTAGCGGGGGAGCTTAATGAGCAGTTCTTC.